The 24 T cell receptor beta chains below all came from one sample that was sequenced in a study of ipilimumab plus nivolumab after autologous stem cell transplantation. TCRdb's table, derived via immunoSEQ multiplex PCR, lists solely in-frame clones and lacks some. The sample includes roughly 86,000 clones, about 83% of them seen just once. Sequencing was performed on PBMCs, taken in a trial of ipilimumab plus nivolumab as post-transplant consolidation. Receptors originate from a male donor with diffuse large B-cell lymphoma.

V usage is TRBV19 and J usage is TRBJ1-1; D is unresolved. Trimming stripped 3 bases from V and 2 bases from J, with 7 bases between. The V gene's germline CDR1 is LNHDA and CDR2 SQIVND (reference sequence). This CDR3 comprises 13 residues. The CDR3 spells CASSMNINTEAFF. As DNA, the CDR3 is TGTGCCAGTAGTATGAACATTAACACTGAAGCTTTCTTT.

The genes are TRBV11-2 and TRBJ2-7; TRBD1 matches at 7 bases. The J segment lost 3 bases and the V segment lost 1 base, leaving 3 bases of the junction unmatched. Germline lookup yields CDR1 SGHAT and CDR2 FQNNGV. CDR3 length equals 14 residues. In DNA form, the CDR3 reads TGTGCCAGCAGCTTAGGGACAGGCCTCTACGAGCAGTACTTC. This translates into CASSLGTGLYEQYF.

The chain joins TRBV19 to TRBJ2-1; 9 bases are a match to TRBD2. V was clipped by 2 bases and J by 10 bases; unmatched bases: 6. This CDR3 region has 14 residues. Germline V gives CDR1 LNHDA, CDR2 SQIVND (reference sequence). The CDR3 reads CASSISGGPGEQFF. CDR3 bases: TGTGCCAGTAGTATAAGCGGGGGGCCGGGGGAGCAGTTCTTC.

The gene calls are TRBV7-2 and TRBJ2-2, with 8 bases aligning to TRBD1. With 5 bases clipped from V and 3 bases from J, the junction kept 8 bases outside the gene matches. Germline V gene data show CDR1 as SGHTA and CDR2 as FQGNSA. The CDR3 runs to 16 residues. CDR3 sequence reads: CASSPRTGPDTGELFF. For the CDR3, the DNA is TGTGCCAGCAGCCCAAGGACAGGGCCGGACACCGGGGAGCTGTTTTTT.

This chain joins TRBV7-9 and TRBJ2-3; 8 bases line up with TRBD1. The CDR3 is 15 residues long. The germline V gene has CDR1 SEHNR and CDR2 FQNEAQ (reference sequence). V trimming: 2 bases; J trimming: 3 bases; junction bases outside the gene matches: 4. DNA for the CDR3: TGTGCCAGCAGCTTACGCCAGGGGGCAACAGATACGCAGTATTTT. Translating gives CASSLRQGATDTQYF.

Of note for this clone: Additional DNA sequences in this sample encode the identical CDR3. V gene TRBV19 combines with J gene TRBJ2-1; no clear D. CDR3 size: 12 residues. Deletions cut 3 bases from V and 7 bases from J, with 7 bases between. Germline CDR1 LNHDA, CDR2 SQIVND (reference sequence). This CDR3 reads CASSISRNEQFF. The CDR3 nucleotides read TGTGCCAGTAGTATCTCCCGGAATGAGCAGTTCTTC. The full variable domain, in which reference TRBV19 and TRBJ2-1 provide the parts outside the CDR3, is DGGITQSPKYLFRKEGQNVTLSCEQNLNHDAMYWYRQDPGQGLRLIYYSQIVNDFQKGDIAEGYSVSREKKESFPLTVTSAQKNPTAFYLCASSISRNEQFFGPGTRLTVL.

V is TRBV7-2 and J is TRBJ1-3, with D uncertain. The length of the CDR3 is 12 residues. CDR1 is SGHTA and CDR2 is FQGNSA in the germline V gene. V gave up 5 bases and J gave up 2 bases, with 4 bases separating them. Here the CDR3 reads CASSLPGNTIYF. DNA for the CDR3: TGTGCCAGCAGCCTCCCTGGAAACACCATATATTTT.

This clone came up once. V usage is TRBV9 and J usage is TRBJ1-2; the D gene is possibly TRBD1 (5 bases). The CDR3 is 15 residues long. Trimming took 0 bases from V and 6 from J, leaving 15 bases between them. CDR1 and CDR2 from the germline V gene are SGDLS and YYNGEE. This CDR3 reads CASSVGDGRDHGYTF. The CDR3 nucleotides are TGTGCCAGCAGCGTAGGCGATGGCAGGGATCATGGCTACACCTTC.

This chain connects TRBV14 to TRBJ2-3; D may be TRBD2 (6 bases). This CDR3 contains 13 residues. Germline V CDR1 and CDR2: SGHDN, FVKESK. The V end lost 6 bases, the J end lost 1 base, and 8 bases lay between the germline ends. The CDR3 protein is CASRSGGTDTQYF. CDR3 in DNA: TGTGCCAGCAGGTCGGGGGGCACAGATACGCAGTATTTT.

The rearrangement links TRBV4-3 to TRBJ1-2; D gene unclear. There are 14 residues in the CDR3. The ends were cut back, 4 bases at V and 10 bases at J, with 19 bases in the middle. Germline assignment: CDR1 LGHNA and CDR2 YSLEER. The CDR3 loop reads CASSRVLLSMDYTF. In DNA form, the CDR3 reads TGCGCCAGCAGCCGAGTGCTGCTTTCTATGGACTACACCTTC.

The V gene is TRBV6-1, the J gene TRBJ2-6; D remains unclear. CDR3 length: 15 residues. Germline values: CDR1 MNHNS, CDR2 SASEGT. V shed 5 bases and J shed 0 bases, with 8 bases lying between them. CDR3 nucleotides: TGTGCCAGCAGTCCCCCTCCCTCTGGGGCCAACGTCCTGACTTTC. This sequence encodes CASSPPPSGANVLTF.

The chain links TRBV15 to TRBJ2-1; D is uncertain. This CDR3 has 14 residues. Germline lookup yields CDR1 LNHNV and CDR2 YYDKDF (reference sequence). Trimming took off 0 bases at V and 6 bases at J, with 9 bases between the two ends. The CDR3 here is CATSRDFVINEQFF. DNA of the CDR3: TGTGCCACCAGCAGAGATTTCGTAATCAATGAGCAGTTCTTC.

The chain employs TRBV4-1 and TRBJ2-2, with a tentative D call TRBD2 (6 bases). The CDR3 has 16 residues. Germline V gives CDR1 MGHRA, CDR2 YSYEKL. Trimming left V 3 bases short and J 1 base short, with 12 bases between. The CDR3 here is CASSHLWGENTGELFF. Written as DNA, the CDR3 is TGCGCCAGCAGCCACCTCTGGGGGGAGAACACCGGGGAGCTGTTTTTT.

This sequence joins TRBV5-4 and TRBJ1-1, with D possibly TRBD1 on 6 matching bases. CDR1 and CDR2 from the germline V gene are SGHNT and YYREEE (reference sequence). Trimming left V 5 bases short and J 3 bases short, with 17 bases between. The CDR3 has 15 amino acids. The CDR3 DNA reads as TGTGCCAGCAGTGGGGGGGCGAAGGGTCACACTGAAGCTTTCTTT. Translation gives CASSGGAKGHTEAFF.

This chain uses TRBV18 with TRBJ2-3, with 8 bases matching TRBD2. J was trimmed by 4 bases and V by 4 bases; bases with no gene match: 16. The germline V gene encodes CDR1 KGHSH and CDR2 LQKENI. The length of the CDR3 is 18 residues. The CDR3 bases are TGTGCCAGCTCACTTCTCCCAACTACAGGGACTAGTCCAGATACGCAGTATTTT. Translation gives CASSLLPTTGTSPDTQYF. Based on the CDR3 plus reference TRBV18 and TRBJ2-3, the full variable domain is NAGVMQNPRHLVRRRGQEARLRCSPMKGHSHVYWYRQLPEEGLKFMVYLQKENIIDESGMPKERFSAEFPKEGPSILRIQQVVRGDSAAYFCASSLLPTTGTSPDTQYFGPGTRLTVL.

This clone has more than one count but fewer than ten. The chain employs TRBV4-2 and TRBJ2-7; possible D gene TRBD1, 6 bases. The CDR3 has 15 residues. Germline V gene sequence: CDR1 LGHNA, CDR2 YNFKEQ. V gave up 4 bases and J gave up 0 bases, with 13 bases separating them. For the CDR3, the DNA is TGTGCCAGCAGCCCCCAGAGCAGGGGCTCCTACGAGCAGTACTTC. It specifies CASSPQSRGSYEQYF.

This sequence joins TRBV18 and TRBJ2-3, with TRBD1 identical over 7 bases. Losses at the gene ends were 6 bases for V and 2 bases for J; bases not matched to a gene: 5. Per germline, CDR1 KGHSH and CDR2 LQKENI. The CDR3 length is 14 residues. The CDR3: CASSRDSITDTQYF. The DNA for the CDR3 is TGTGCCAGCTCTCGGGACAGTATCACAGATACGCAGTATTTT.

V gene TRBV5-1 combines with J gene TRBJ1-2, with 9 bases lining up with TRBD1. CDR1 is SGHRS and CDR2 is YFSETQ in the germline V gene. The CDR3 runs to 14 residues. Trimming took 1 base from V and 6 from J; bases not matched to a gene: 4. CDR3 loop: CASSLTGGLDGYTF. CDR3 in DNA: TGCGCCAGCAGCTTGACAGGGGGCTTAGATGGCTACACCTTC.

The chain carries TRBV30 and TRBJ2-7; 10 bases match TRBD1. The CDR3 is made up of 12 amino acids. CDR1 is GTSNPN and CDR2 is SVGIG in the germline V gene (reference sequence). Written as DNA, the CDR3 is TGTGCTTGTGACAGGGGGCAATACGAGCAGTACTTC. Its protein is CACDRGQYEQYF.

The chain has TRBV19 and TRBJ1-3, with TRBD1 matching 7 bases. The CDR3 has 17 residues. With 9 bases clipped from V and 1 base from J, the junction kept 15 bases outside the gene matches. Germline CDR1 and CDR2: LNHDA and SQIVND (reference sequence). CDR3 amino acids: CASSESGTAFSGNTIYF. CDR3 nucleotide sequence: TGTGCCAGCTCTGAGTCTGGGACAGCATTTTCTGGAAACACCATATATTTT.

The J gene is TRBJ2-7, the V gene TRBV13; 8 nucleotides align to TRBD1. The CDR3 contains 15 residues. The J segment lost 0 bases and the V segment lost 6 bases, leaving 7 bases of the junction unmatched. The V gene's germline CDR1 is PRHDT and CDR2 FYEKMQ (reference sequence). CDR3 DNA sequence: TGTGCCAGCAGGAGGCGGACAGGGAGCTCCTACGAGCAGTACTTC. Amino acids: CASRRRTGSSYEQYF.

The chain recombines TRBV18 with TRBJ1-2, with D unresolved. Germline CDR1 and CDR2: KGHSH and LQKENI. CDR3 length: 13 residues. V lost 6 bases and J 4 bases, leaving 12 bases between the germline ends. The CDR3 DNA reads as TGTGCCAGCTCGCCAGATCGACTCTATGGCTACACCTTC. This encodes CASSPDRLYGYTF.

This sequence joins TRBV9 and TRBJ2-3; 7 bases map to TRBD1. With 0 bases clipped from V and 4 bases from J, the junction kept 2 bases outside the gene matches. The CDR3 is made up of 14 amino acids. Germline V gives CDR1 SGDLS, CDR2 YYNGEE. The CDR3 spells CASSVVQGADTQYF. The DNA of the CDR3 is TGTGCCAGCAGCGTAGTCCAGGGGGCAGATACGCAGTATTTT. Combining the CDR3 with reference TRBV9 and TRBJ2-3 gives the whole variable domain DSGVTQTPKHLITATGQRVTLRCSPRSGDLSVYWYQQSLDQGLQFLIQYYNGEERAKGNILERFSAQQFPDLHSELNLSSLELGDSALYFCASSVVQGADTQYFGPGTRLTVL.

The CDR3 spells CASSEGLAAYNEQFF. CDR3 sequence (DNA): TGTGCCAGCAGCGAGGGGCTAGCGGCGTACAATGAGCAGTTCTTC. V and J are TRBV5-6 and TRBJ2-1, with TRBD2 identical over 7 bases. Unmatched junction bases numbered 8, after V lost 4 bases and J lost 4 bases. Germline values: CDR1 SGHDT, CDR2 YYEEEE. The CDR3 has 15 residues.